A selection of T cell receptor beta chains follows, all from one sample in a study of T cell responses to AZD1222 COVID-19 vaccine. Profiling relied on immunoSEQ multiplex PCR, and the TCRdb table lists in-frame clones only, not all of them. This table has some 120,000 clones, roughly 80% appearing once. Sequencing was performed on peripheral blood, taken on day 0 of AZD1222 vaccination. The receptors shown here come from an adult in good health. Both conserved end residues are part of each CDR3. A D gene is named only where the DNA matches it firmly. Expanded clones get a size class; other rows say once, few or many, or leave the size out.

V gene	D gene	clone size	J gene	CDR3 protein	CDR3 DNA
TRBV6-1	NA	NA	TRBJ1-5	CASSEGTGVRGQPQHF	TGTGCCAGCAGTGAAGGGACGGGGGTTCGCGGTCAGCCCCAGCATTTT
TRBV19	TRBD1	NA	TRBJ2-7	CASRQGSRYEQYF	TGTGCCAGCAGACAGGGCTCGCGGTACGAGCAGTACTTC
TRBV7-8	TRBD2	NA	TRBJ2-1	CASSLWFGSGGLYNEQFF	TGTGCCAGCAGCTTATGGTTCGGTAGCGGGGGCCTATACAATGAGCAGTTCTTC
TRBV6-1	NA	NA	TRBJ1-2	CASSEGRRVVRGFNYGYTF	TGTGCCAGCAGTGAAGGCCGGAGGGTAGTGCGGGGTTTTAACTATGGCTACACCTTC
TRBV6-6	NA	NA	TRBJ1-3	CASAWQASSGNTIYF	TGTGCCTCAGCATGGCAGGCAAGCTCTGGAAACACCATATATTTT
TRBV28	NA	few	TRBJ1-5	CASSGVGQYSNQPQHF	TGTGCCAGCAGTGGGGTCGGACAGTATAGCAATCAGCCCCAGCATTTT
TRBV5-5	NA	NA	TRBJ2-7	CASSFRRTEYNEQYF	TGTGCCAGCAGCTTTAGGCGGACAGAGTATAACGAGCAGTACTTC
TRBV18	NA	once	TRBJ2-3	CASSPPGVADTQYF	TGTGCCAGCTCACCGCCGGGGGTGGCGGATACGCAGTATTTT
TRBV6-5	TRBD1	NA	TRBJ1-5	CASRDPRGRGQPQHF	TGTGCCAGCAGGGATCCCAGGGGGCGAGGCCAGCCCCAGCATTTT
TRBV3-1/TRBV3-2	NA	NA	TRBJ2-7	CASSQTREAYEQYF	TGTGCCAGCAGCCAGACGAGGGAGGCCTACGAGCAGTACTTC
TRBV5-1	NA	NA	TRBJ2-2	CASSLALSNSQPGELFF	TGCGCCAGCAGCTTGGCCCTCTCCAACTCACAGCCGGGGGAGCTGTTTTTT
TRBV28	NA	NA	TRBJ2-7	CASSPGTYEQYF	TGTGCCAGCAGCCCAGGGACCTACGAGCAGTACTTC
TRBV28	NA	NA	TRBJ1-2	CASSFWNYGYTF	TGTGCCAGCAGTTTCTGGAACTATGGCTACACCTTC
TRBV7-2	NA	NA	TRBJ1-2	CASSPRGRVYGYTF	TGTGCCAGCAGCCCCCGTGGGAGGGTCTATGGCTACACCTTC
TRBV29-1	TRBD1	NA	TRBJ1-2	CSAGTGGLYGYTF	TGCAGCGCGGGGACAGGGGGCCTCTATGGCTACACCTTC
TRBV5-6	NA	NA	TRBJ1-2	CASSLGVRYLNYGYTF	TGTGCCAGCAGCTTGGGGGTTCGGTACCTTAACTATGGCTACACCTTC
TRBV6-1	TRBD1	NA	TRBJ2-1	CASSAGTGTQYNEQFF	TGTGCCAGCAGTGCCGGGACAGGGACTCAATACAATGAGCAGTTCTTC
TRBV10-3	NA	NA	TRBJ2-1	CAISESADNEQFF	TGTGCCATCAGTGAGTCGGCTGACAATGAGCAGTTCTTC
TRBV5-1	TRBD2	NA	TRBJ2-3	CASLAGVSTDTQYF	TGCGCCAGTCTAGCGGGGGTTAGCACAGATACGCAGTATTTT
TRBV5-4	TRBD2	few	TRBJ2-1	CASSLGTSTGEQFF	TGTGCCAGCAGCTTGGGGACTAGCACCGGTGAGCAGTTCTTC
TRBV28	TRBD1	NA	TRBJ2-2	CASSSGQGTGELFF	TGTGCCAGCAGTTCGGGACAGGGCACCGGGGAGCTGTTTTTT
TRBV7-8	NA	NA	TRBJ1-5	CASSPAYSNQPQHF	TGTGCCAGCAGCCCAGCATATAGCAATCAGCCCCAGCATTTT
TRBV5-1	TRBD2	NA	TRBJ2-1	CASSLTLAGSYNEQFF	TGCGCCAGCAGCTTGACCCTAGCGGGAAGCTACAATGAGCAGTTCTTC
TRBV10-2	NA	few	TRBJ1-1	CASSEQGRTEAFF	TGCGCCAGCAGTGAGCAGGGACGGACTGAAGCTTTCTTT
TRBV2	NA	NA	TRBJ2-2	CASASANTGELFF	TGTGCCAGCGCCAGCGCGAACACCGGGGAGCTGTTTTTT
TRBV10-3	NA	NA	TRBJ2-2	CAIKTHGLNTGELFF	TGTGCCATCAAGACTCATGGATTGAACACCGGGGAGCTGTTTTTT
TRBV19	TRBD2	once	TRBJ2-1	CASKGGRAGYEQFF	TGTGCCAGTAAAGGCGGGAGGGCCGGGTATGAGCAGTTCTTC
TRBV5-1	TRBD2	NA	TRBJ2-2	CASSLGGTTNTGELFF	TGCGCCAGCAGCTTGGGGGGGACTACCAACACCGGGGAGCTGTTTTTT
TRBV18	NA	NA	TRBJ2-2	CASSQGVGELFF	TGTGCCAGCTCCCAGGGTGTCGGGGAGCTGTTTTTT
TRBV30	NA	few	TRBJ2-1	CAWSLDRYDEQFF	TGTGCCTGGAGTTTAGACAGGTACGATGAGCAGTTCTTC
TRBV4-1	NA	NA	TRBJ1-2	CASSQGFGTDNYGYTF	TGCGCCAGCAGCCAAGGATTCGGGACGGACAACTATGGCTACACCTTC
TRBV28	NA	NA	TRBJ1-5	CASSSQRGPQHF	TGTGCCAGCAGTTCTCAGAGGGGGCCCCAGCATTTT
TRBV18	NA	NA	TRBJ1-1	CASSPPAHTEAFF	TGTGCCAGCTCACCGCCGGCCCACACTGAAGCTTTCTTT
TRBV2	TRBD1	NA	TRBJ2-2	CASGLTGAFTGELFF	TGTGCCAGCGGGCTCACAGGGGCTTTCACCGGGGAGCTGTTTTTT
TRBV6-5	TRBD1	NA	TRBJ1-2	CASRTMTGGDYGYTF	TGTGCCAGCAGAACTATGACAGGGGGCGACTATGGCTACACCTTC
TRBV7-9	NA	NA	TRBJ2-1	CASGAYNEQFF	TGTGCCAGCGGCGCCTACAATGAGCAGTTCTTC
TRBV19	TRBD2	NA	TRBJ2-1	CASSKGLAGGLSYNEQFF	TGTGCCAGTAGTAAGGGACTAGCGGGGGGACTCTCCTACAATGAGCAGTTCTTC
TRBV7-2	NA	once	TRBJ2-3	CASSLLGYTDTQYF	TGTGCCAGCAGCTTACTGGGCTATACAGATACGCAGTATTTT
TRBV28	NA	NA	TRBJ1-2	CASGTGVGGYTF	TGTGCCAGCGGAACAGGAGTGGGCGGCTACACCTTC
TRBV2	TRBD1	NA	TRBJ2-3	CASSWGIQGARGDTQYF	TGTGCCAGCAGTTGGGGTATCCAGGGGGCGCGGGGTGATACGCAGTATTTT
TRBV6-6	TRBD2	NA	TRBJ2-2	CASSYSWEGSTGELFF	TGTGCCAGCAGTTACTCGTGGGAGGGGAGCACCGGGGAGCTGTTTTTT
TRBV4-1	NA	NA	TRBJ2-7	CASSQKGPEQDHTYEQYF	TGCGCCAGCAGCCAAAAGGGGCCCGAGCAGGACCACACCTACGAGCAGTACTTC
TRBV2	NA	once	TRBJ1-2	CASSEGVGYTF	TGTGCCAGCAGTGAGGGAGTAGGCTACACCTTC
TRBV7-6	TRBD2	NA	TRBJ2-5	CASSKPGLVTAETQYF	TGTGCCAGCAGCAAGCCGGGACTAGTGACTGCCGAGACCCAGTACTTC
TRBV19	TRBD1	NA	TRBJ1-5	CASTPGQGRNQPQHF	TGTGCCAGTACCCCGGGACAGGGCCGGAATCAGCCCCAGCATTTT
TRBV2	TRBD2	NA	TRBJ2-1	CASSETLLAAGRFF	TGTGCCAGCAGTGAAACCCTCCTAGCGGCTGGGCGGTTCTTC
TRBV2	NA	NA	TRBJ1-2	CASSEARGLSGYTF	TGTGCCAGCAGTGAAGCGCGGGGGCTTAGCGGCTACACCTTC
TRBV15	NA	once	TRBJ2-7	CATSRVYQSEQYF	TGTGCCACCAGCAGAGTCTACCAGTCCGAGCAGTACTTC
TRBV5-4	TRBD1	NA	TRBJ2-3	CASSTGTGGTDTQYF	TGTGCCAGCAGCACCGGGACAGGGGGCACAGATACGCAGTATTTT
TRBV6-5	TRBD2	once	TRBJ2-7	CASTPHPGLEDEQYF	TGTGCCAGCACACCCCATCCGGGACTAGAGGACGAGCAGTACTTC
TRBV3-1/TRBV3-2	TRBD2	NA	TRBJ2-5	CASHSRGGAETQYF	TGTGCCAGCCATTCCCGGGGGGGAGCAGAGACCCAGTACTTC
TRBV24-1	NA	NA	TRBJ1-5	CATSDPGRNQPQHF	TGTGCCACCAGTGATCCGGGGCGCAATCAGCCCCAGCATTTT
TRBV28	TRBD1	NA	TRBJ1-4	CASSQQGPHEKLFF	TGTGCCAGCAGTCAACAGGGGCCGCATGAAAAACTGTTTTTT
TRBV28	NA	NA	TRBJ2-5	CALLEETQYF	TGTGCGCTCTTAGAAGAGACCCAGTACTTC
TRBV11-2	NA	NA	TRBJ1-5	CASSLVGLGNQPQHF	TGTGCCAGCAGCTTAGTGGGGCTAGGCAATCAGCCCCAGCATTTT
TRBV7-2	NA	NA	TRBJ2-3	CASSLRGLAGLADTQYF	TGTGCCAGCAGCTTAAGGGGTCTGGCGGGACTGGCAGATACGCAGTATTTT
TRBV18	TRBD1	NA	TRBJ1-5	CASSPQTGVNSNQPQHF	TGTGCCAGCTCACCGCAGACAGGGGTTAATAGCAATCAGCCCCAGCATTTT
TRBV7-9	NA	NA	TRBJ1-1	CASSLVGGNTEAFF	TGTGCCAGCAGCTTAGTCGGGGGTAATACTGAAGCTTTCTTT
TRBV3-1/TRBV3-2	TRBD1	once	TRBJ1-1	CASSQEDREKVSGGSDTEAFF	TGTGCCAGCAGCCAAGAGGACAGGGAGAAAGTTTCAGGGGGATCGGACACTGAAGCTTTCTTT
TRBV21-1	NA	NA	TRBJ1-5	CASSKGAATPNQPQHF	TGTGCCAGCAGCAAAGGGGCGGCAACTCCCAATCAGCCCCAGCATTTT